This TCR beta chain was identified during a study of T cell changes during pregnancy in multiple sclerosis. The V and J ends lost 2 bases and 4 bases, in that order; junction bases with no gene match: 2. CDR1 and CDR2 from the germline V gene are MNHEY and SMNVEV (reference sequence). The CDR3 sequence is 14 residues long. Measured with immunoSEQ multiplex PCR; TCRdb has only the in-frame clones, and not every one. Altogether 75,000 to 80,000 clones are present, 90% to 95% being singletons, with the ten largest covering 2.6%. This rearrangement joins TRBV27 to TRBJ2-3; 8 nucleotides align to TRBD1. The sample here was peripheral blood, taken after pregnancy. This TCR came from a female donor in good health, enrolled as a control in a pregnancy study. The CDR3: CASSLTDRADTQYF. The CDR3 DNA follows: TGTGCCAGCAGTTTAACGGACAGGGCAGATACGCAGTATTTT.